This T cell receptor (beta chain) was profiled in a study of blood T cell repertoires in COVID-19. Study-level information: There were acute and convalescent COVID-19 samples, and they came from the United States, Italy and Spain. PBMCs, B-cell-depleted T cells, or T cells provided the cDNA or gDNA that made up the material.

Authors' data handling: For nucleated cells, counts were estimated from reference gene primer amplification. The table came from immunoSEQ multiplex PCR; TCRdb's copy has only in-frame clones and leaves some out. V and J calls and clone size are those listed in that table; D and trimming were worked out from the DNA. The sample gives roughly 110,000 clones, roughly two thirds of which show up once; approximately 0.9% is in the top ten. The CDR3 runs 15 residues. Trimming took 1 base from V and 3 from J, leaving 10 bases between them. Looked up from germline, CDR1 is SGHDT and CDR2 is YYEEEE. The sample consisted of peripheral blood. The TCR comes from a human donor with acute or convalescent COVID-19. The donor label of this sample is uncertain. The chain recombines TRBV5-6 with TRBJ1-4; D is uncertain. The CDR3 protein is CASSLFAISNEKLFF. In DNA, the CDR3 is TGTGCCAGCAGCTTGTTCGCGATTTCTAATGAAAAACTGTTTTTT.